What follows are 28 T cell receptor beta chains derived from one specimen sequenced in a study of early T cells in non-severe SARS-CoV-2 infection. TCRdb re-analysed the 5' RACE reads in MiXCR, keeping a single row per CDR3 protein. The top ten clones hold about 35% of a sample with approximately 29,000 distinct CDR3 sequences, around 5.8% of them seen once. Material: whole blood, obtained at baseline. Source of these receptors: an adult who was a healthcare worker with PCR-confirmed SARS-CoV-2 infection or an uninfected control (not recorded which).

The chain is built from TRBV7-9 and TRBJ2-1; 8 bases are shared with TRBD2. Per germline, CDR1 SEHNR and CDR2 FQNEAQ (reference sequence). The ends lost 10 bases at V and 7 bases at J; junction bases unmatched: 3. CDR3 length: 11 amino acids. CDR3 protein: CAIPGGNEQFF. The CDR3 nucleotides read TGTGCCATTCCGGGGGGGAATGAGCAGTTCTTC.

This clonotype was observed at least ten times. This chain joins TRBV28 and TRBJ2-7, with 7 bases that match TRBD1. CDR1 is MDHEN, CDR2 SYDVKM, per germline. Germline trimming cut 7 bases from V and 5 bases from J; bases unmatched to any gene: 5. This CDR3 is built from 12 residues. In DNA, the CDR3 is TGTGCCAGCAACGACAGGGCAAACGAGCAGTACTTC. This encodes CASNDRANEQYF.

This clonotype was seen only a few times. CDR3 DNA sequence: TGTGCCAGCAGTCCAGGGACGGTTAGGGGCTACACCTTC. Translating gives CASSPGTVRGYTF. V usage is TRBV6-5 and J usage is TRBJ1-2; a weak D match, TRBD1 (5 bases). V was trimmed by 5 bases and J by 8 bases, leaving 15 bases between them. Germline CDR1 and CDR2: MNHEY and SVGAGI. The CDR3 runs to 13 residues.

The rearrangement joins TRBV19 to TRBJ1-4, with a tentative D call TRBD1 (5 bases). The V end lost 7 bases, the J end lost 7 bases, and 16 bases lay between the germline ends. The CDR3 loop spans 14 amino acids. Germline lookup yields CDR1 LNHDA and CDR2 SQIVND (reference sequence). CDR3: CASKAGNLFEKLFF. CDR3 nucleotide sequence: TGTGCCAGTAAGGCAGGGAATTTGTTTGAAAAACTGTTTTTT.

The gene calls are TRBV18 and TRBJ2-7, with D perhaps TRBD2 (6 bases). This CDR3 spans 15 amino acids. The germline V gene has CDR1 KGHSH and CDR2 LQKENI. V shed 3 bases and J shed 3 bases, with 15 bases lying between them. CDR3 protein: CASSPGRGSNYEQYF. CDR3 nucleotide sequence: TGTGCCAGCTCACCGGGACGGGGGTCGAACTACGAGCAGTACTTC.

This clonotype showed up many times. V gene TRBV6-1 combines with J gene TRBJ2-1, with 7 bases matching TRBD2. The CDR3 consists of 13 residues. V was clipped by 6 bases and J by 10 bases; unmatched bases: 9. Germline CDR1 MNHNS, CDR2 SASEGT. The CDR3 region has the DNA TGTGCCAGCAGACGGACTAGTGACGGCGAGCAGTTCTTC. Its translation is CASRRTSDGEQFF.

This clonotype was counted many times. The rearrangement links TRBV20-1 to TRBJ2-7, with a possible D match to TRBD1 (5 bases). The CDR3 is 12 amino acids. CDR1 is DFQATT, CDR2 SNEGSKA, per germline (reference sequence). V lost 4 bases and J lost 7, with 14 bases in between. Here the CDR3 reads CSAISPNREQYF. The CDR3 DNA reads as TGCAGTGCTATCTCACCTAACAGGGAGCAGTACTTC.

This clonotype appeared many times. The V call is TRBV6-6, the J call TRBJ2-7, with TRBD1 matching over 9 bases. The junction had 17 bases not matched to a gene; V was cut back by 5 bases and J by 0 bases. CDR1 and CDR2 from the germline V gene are MNHNY and SVGAGI (reference sequence). There are 19 residues in the CDR3. CDR3 bases: TGTGCCAGCAGTACCCTCCGGGACAGGGTAGACGGTGGCTCCTACGAGCAGTACTTC. Encoded protein: CASSTLRDRVDGGSYEQYF.

This clonotype was detected many times. The chain has TRBV11-2 and TRBJ2-2; 9 bases fit TRBD1. Trimming removed 4 bases from V and 4 bases from J; junction bases left unmatched: 10. CDR3 length equals 17 residues. The germline V gene has CDR1 SGHAT and CDR2 FQNNGV. In DNA, the CDR3 is TGTGCCAGCAGCTCCCCTAGGGGGGACAGGGCCACCGGGGAGCTGTTTTTT. It yields the protein CASSSPRGDRATGELFF.

This clonotype has just a few counts. Mismatch with germline at one junction end may stem from a read error. The V and J genes are TRBV5-6 and TRBJ1-1; D call uncertain. The CDR3 covers 13 residues. Germline lookup yields CDR1 SGHDT and CDR2 YYEEEE. CDR3 amino acids: CASSLVGNPEAFF. The DNA of the CDR3 is TGTGCCAGCAGCTTGGTGGGGAACCCTGAAGCTTTCTTT.

The V call is TRBV30, the J call TRBJ2-2; D remains unclear. This CDR3 is 13 amino acids long. Per the germline V gene, CDR1 is GTSNPN and CDR2 is SVGIG (reference sequence). The ends were cut back, 3 bases at V and 6 bases at J, with 11 bases in the middle. The CDR3 here is CAWSPSFAGELFF. The CDR3 nucleotides are TGTGCCTGGAGCCCATCCTTTGCCGGGGAGCTGTTTTTT.

The V gene is TRBV6-5, the J gene TRBJ1-2, with 12 bases fitting TRBD1. The V and J ends lost 7 bases and 8 bases, in that order; junction bases with no gene match: 17. CDR1 and CDR2 (germline): MNHEY, SVGAGI. The CDR3 consists of 17 residues. The CDR3 nucleotides are TGTGCCAGCACCACTCTAGGGACAGGGGGCATTGGGAGAGGCTACACCTTC. It yields the protein CASTTLGTGGIGRGYTF.

The V and J genes are TRBV9 and TRBJ1-3; D not certain. This CDR3 region has 13 residues. Trimming stripped 3 bases from V and 0 bases from J, with 4 bases between. The germline gives CDR1 SGDLS, CDR2 YYNGEE. DNA for the CDR3: TGTGCCAGCAGCGGGGCCTCTGGAAACACCATATATTTT. It yields the protein CASSGASGNTIYF.

This clonotype was recorded many times. The chain links TRBV28 to TRBJ2-7, with 8 bases identical to TRBD2. Germline V lookup: CDR1 MDHEN, CDR2 SYDVKM. The CDR3 has 15 amino acids. V lost 2 bases and J lost 2; bases outside the gene matches: 5. CDR3 DNA sequence: TGTGCCAGCAGTTTACTTCTTAGCGGGACCTACGAGCAGTACTTC. Protein product: CASSLLLSGTYEQYF.

By proportion, this clonotype is medium-sized. The chain recombines TRBV12-3 or TRBV12-4 with TRBJ1-5, with D tentatively TRBD1 (6 bases). V gave up 7 bases and J gave up 3 bases, with 13 bases separating them. The CDR3 runs to 14 residues. CDR3: CASNVGGPNQPQHF. The CDR3 nucleotides are TGTGCCAGCAACGTGGGGGGCCCCAATCAGCCCCAGCATTTT.

This clonotype has a count of ten or more. J is TRBJ1-4 and V is TRBV18, with D unclear. This CDR3 comprises 13 residues. Looked up from germline, CDR1 is KGHSH and CDR2 is LQKENI. V lost 3 bases and J lost 6, with 8 bases in between. CDR3 in amino acids: CASSPLSDEKLFF. CDR3 nucleotide sequence: TGTGCCAGCTCACCCCTGAGCGATGAAAAACTGTTTTTT.

This clonotype was recorded at least ten times. This chain connects TRBV12-3 or TRBV12-4 to TRBJ2-4; possibly TRBD1 for D (6 bases). The CDR3 has 13 amino acids. V lost 6 bases to trimming and J lost 6 bases, with 12 bases between them. Here the CDR3 reads CASRLKQGNIQYF. In DNA, the CDR3 is TGTGCCAGCAGACTGAAACAGGGAAACATTCAGTACTTC.

The sample holds a few counts of this clonotype. The chain combines TRBV12-3 or TRBV12-4 with TRBJ2-6, with 9 positions matching TRBD1. The CDR3 loop spans 18 amino acids. V lost 3 bases to trimming and J lost 2 bases; unmatched junction nucleotides: 8. CDR3 amino acids: CASSLSGTGRTGANVLTF. CDR3 DNA: TGTGCCAGCAGTTTGTCCGGGACAGGGCGGACTGGGGCCAACGTCCTGACTTTC.

This clonotype was recorded many times. The CDR3 region has the DNA TGTGCCAGCAGATCTAGCGGGAGCGGGACAGATACGCAGTATTTT. It is translated as CASRSSGSGTDTQYF. The chain recombines TRBV6-6 with TRBJ2-3, with TRBD2 identical over 10 bases. The V segment lost 6 bases and the J segment 3 bases; nucleotides outside the gene matches: 6. Germline CDR1 is MNHNY and CDR2 is SVGAGI (reference sequence). This CDR3 comprises 15 residues.

This clonotype appeared many times. This chain connects TRBV24-1 to TRBJ1-1; 9 bases are shared with TRBD1. This CDR3 contains 13 residues. The junction had 4 bases not matched to a gene; V was cut back by 7 bases and J by 5 bases. The V gene's germline CDR1 is KGHDR and CDR2 SFDVKD. The DNA for the CDR3 is TGTGCCACCAGGATGACAGGGGGAACTGAAGCTTTCTTT. Encoded protein: CATRMTGGTEAFF.

Only a few counts were recorded for this clonotype. J is TRBJ2-6 and V is TRBV20-1; D unresolved. Germline CDR1 is DFQATT and CDR2 is SNEGSKA (reference sequence). Deletions cut 0 bases from V and 1 base from J, with 7 bases between. This CDR3 region has 15 residues. CDR3 loop: CSARDQRSGANVLTF. The CDR3 DNA reads as TGCAGTGCTAGAGACCAAAGATCTGGGGCCAACGTCCTGACTTTC.

This clonotype has ten or more counts. This chain links TRBV12-3 or TRBV12-4 with TRBJ1-4; no reliable D call. Between the trimmed V and J ends, which lost 7 bases and 0 bases, there was a span of 15 bases. CDR3 size: 16 residues. The CDR3 nucleotides are TGTGCCAGCACCCTCTTCCAGGCCGCAACTAATGAAAAACTGTTTTTT. Its translation is CASTLFQAATNEKLFF.

This clonotype has ten or more counts. The chain has TRBV12-3 or TRBV12-4 and TRBJ1-6; perhaps TRBD1 as D (5 bases). CDR3 length: 15 residues. Trimming removed 3 bases from V and 5 bases from J, with 11 bases in between. The DNA for the CDR3 is TGTGCCAGCAGTTTCCGACAGCGAGATAATTCACCCCTCCACTTT. This sequence encodes CASSFRQRDNSPLHF.

This clonotype showed up many times. V usage is TRBV12-3 or TRBV12-4 and J usage is TRBJ1-6, with 12 bases aligning to TRBD1. The CDR3 extends over 17 amino acids. V was pared by 3 bases and J by 6 bases, with 6 bases of the junction left unmatched. CDR3 amino acids: CASSFAGTGGFNSPLHF. CDR3 nucleotide sequence: TGTGCCAGCAGTTTCGCGGGGACAGGGGGCTTTAATTCACCCCTCCACTTT.

Ten or more counts support this clonotype. The chain employs TRBV20-1 and TRBJ1-1, with 10 bases identical to TRBD1. Losses at the gene ends were 3 bases for V and 4 bases for J; bases not matched to a gene: 8. Germline values: CDR1 DFQATT, CDR2 SNEGSKA (reference sequence). The CDR3 is 15 residues long. CDR3 region: CSARGRQGAVTEAFF. The CDR3 nucleotides are TGCAGTGCTAGGGGTAGACAGGGGGCTGTCACTGAAGCTTTCTTT.

V gene TRBV20-1 combines with J gene TRBJ2-5; 15 positions agree with TRBD2. This CDR3 has 14 residues. V lost 7 bases, J lost 5 bases, and 5 bases stayed unmatched. Germline V gives CDR1 DFQATT, CDR2 SNEGSKA (reference sequence). DNA for the CDR3: TGCAGTGGTGGGACTAGCGGGAGGTTGGAGACCCAGTACTTC. Protein product: CSGGTSGRLETQYF.

In this sample, this clonotype turned up many times. The chain recombines TRBV7-8 with TRBJ2-5, with 14 bases that match TRBD2. V lost 3 bases and J lost 1; bases outside the gene matches: 13. Germline-derived CDR1 and CDR2 are SGHVS and FQNEAQ. The CDR3 has 20 residues. In DNA, the CDR3 is TGTGCCAGCAGCTTTCCCGCCGGACTAGCGGGAGGCCCACTCCAAGAGACCCAGTACTTC. It codes for CASSFPAGLAGGPLQETQYF.

This clonotype was counted a few times. CDR3 in DNA: TGTGCCAGCAGAGGCGCCGGGACAGCAGAACATTACGAGCAGTACTTC. As protein: CASRGAGTAEHYEQYF. The chain links TRBV7-9 to TRBJ2-7, with 7 bases identical to TRBD1. With 6 bases clipped from V and 4 bases from J, the junction kept 15 bases outside the gene matches. This CDR3 has 16 amino acids. Germline CDR1 SEHNR, CDR2 FQNEAQ (reference sequence).